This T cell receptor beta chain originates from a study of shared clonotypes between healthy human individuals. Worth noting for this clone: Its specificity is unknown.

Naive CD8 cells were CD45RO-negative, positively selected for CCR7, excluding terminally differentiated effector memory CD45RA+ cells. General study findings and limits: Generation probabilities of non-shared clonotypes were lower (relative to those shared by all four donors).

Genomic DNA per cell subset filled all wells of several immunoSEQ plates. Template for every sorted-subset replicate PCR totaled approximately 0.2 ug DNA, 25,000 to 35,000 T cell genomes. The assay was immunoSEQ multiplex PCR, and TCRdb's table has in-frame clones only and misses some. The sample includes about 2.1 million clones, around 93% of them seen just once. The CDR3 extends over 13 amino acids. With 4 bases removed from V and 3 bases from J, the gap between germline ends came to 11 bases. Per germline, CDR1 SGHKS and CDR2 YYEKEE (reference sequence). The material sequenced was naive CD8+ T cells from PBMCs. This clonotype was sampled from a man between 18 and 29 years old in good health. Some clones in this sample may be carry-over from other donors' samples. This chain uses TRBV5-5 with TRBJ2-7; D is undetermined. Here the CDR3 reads CASSLTEYYEQYF. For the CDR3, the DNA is TGTGCCAGCAGCCTGACCGAGTACTACGAGCAGTACTTC.